This T cell receptor beta chain is from a study of T cell changes during pregnancy in multiple sclerosis. This clone appeared a few times. Profiled with immunoSEQ multiplex PCR; TCRdb holds only in-frame clones, not every one. Among over 45,000 clones listed, approximately 90% were seen once. The CDR3 is made up of 14 amino acids. The V end lost 7 bases, the J end lost 8 bases, and 15 bases lay between the germline ends. Germline V gene data show CDR1 as LNHDA and CDR2 as SQIVND (reference sequence). The chain employs TRBV19 and TRBJ1-6; D gene uncertain. Material: CD4+ T cells from peripheral blood mononuclear cells, obtained in the first trimester of pregnancy. The receptor comes from a female donor with multiple sclerosis, enrolled in a pregnancy study. The CDR3 DNA follows: TGTGCCAGTAATCGGGGTACGATGGATTCACCCCTCCACTTT. Protein sequence: CASNRGTMDSPLHF. Full variable domain (outside the CDR3, taken from reference TRBV19 and TRBJ1-6): DGGITQSPKYLFRKEGQNVTLSCEQNLNHDAMYWYRQDPGQGLRLIYYSQIVNDFQKGDIAEGYSVSREKKESFPLTVTSAQKNPTAFYLCASNRGTMDSPLHFGNGTRLTVT.